This TCR beta chain stems from a study of blood T cell repertoires in COVID-19. The overall study: Acute and convalescent COVID-19 specimens originated in the United States, Italy and Spain. The analysed material was cDNA or gDNA that came from T cells, B-cell-depleted T cells, or PBMCs.

Source study methods: Counts of nucleated cells, estimated from reference gene primer amplification, were obtained. Data came from immunoSEQ multiplex PCR; TCRdb stores just in-frame clones and leaves some out. The DNA was the basis for D and trimming; V, J and clone size are from that table. Among around 200,000 clones listed, about nine tenths were seen once. This CDR3 has 16 residues. Sequenced sample: peripheral blood. J is TRBJ2-1 and V is TRBV21-1; TRBD1 reflects the table's D call only, with no check against the DNA. TRBV21-1 is a known pseudogene. This clonotype originated in a man of 80 years or more with acute or convalescent COVID-19. This chain's CDR3 is CASSKPRTGSYNEQFF. The CDR3 coding sequence is TGTGCCAGCAGCAAACCGCGGACAGGCTCCTACAATGAGCAGTTCTTC.